This TCR beta chain was captured by sequencing in a study of blood T cell repertoires in COVID-19 (dated by TCRdb to between 2020 and 2021). With regard to the full study: The collaborator samples originated in the United States, Italy and Spain and spanned the acute and convalescent phases of COVID-19. Sample metadata almost always included a de-identified subject ID, COVID-19 status, age in years and sex. The prospective study material was composed of cDNA or gDNA derived from T cells, B-cell-depleted T cells, or PBMCs. Subjects who had been exposed to COVID-19, were actively infected with it, or had recovered from it provided the deeply sampled blood TCRbeta repertoires that made up the dataset. The repertoires were released in a freely available public database meant as a resource for research on the immune response to SARS-CoV-2. HLA class I and class II types, where available, came from metadata supplied by the sample provider rather than from assay-based typing. Samples were obtained from the ongoing ImmuneRACE study (first 160 participants) and from 950 to 1,500 subjects provided by 6 global collaborators.

What the research found in general, with its limitations: How much clinical and demographic metadata was included differed by source and by participant, and the metadata was provided uncurated.

Comment on this clone: What antigen it recognizes has not been identified. No base qualities exist here, and no much larger clone lies one base off it.

Relative to germline, V is 4 bases shorter and J is 4 bases shorter, with 14 bases between their ends. As encoded in the germline V gene, CDR1 is SGHRS while CDR2 is YFSETQ. The CDR3 measures 15 amino acids from cysteine to phenylalanine. The kept DNA is CDR3 alone, 45 bases in frame from the first base. TCRbeta CDR3 regions were amplified from genomic DNA by means of the immunoSEQ Assay, a bias-controlled multiplex PCR. In the paper's pipeline: Within the assay, amplification of reference gene primers was used to estimate how many nucleated cells each sample contained. To quantify the absolute abundance of each unique TCRbeta CDR3 rearrangement, sequence reads were collapsed and filtered. Productive Simpson clonality was computed per sample as the square root of Simpson's diversity index over productive rearrangements. The immuneACCESS repertoire file appears here via TCRdb, limited to in-frame rearrangements. These files lack a portion of the clones; in checked studies, under half of the deficit traces to unresolved V genes, and the cause of the others is not known. That table supplies the V and J calls and clone size; D and trimming were determined from the DNA. The sample table shows about 200,000 clones, and approximately 86% are seen once. Around 3.1% of the sample is in the top ten clones.

Each collaborating institution followed its own protocols to collect whole blood in K2EDTA tubes. For TCRbeta analysis, collaborators shipped samples in one of three forms: frozen whole blood, isolated PBMCs, or DNA extracted from either of those sample types. The sample consisted of peripheral blood. This clonotype was sampled from a man in his sixties with acute or convalescent COVID-19. In this chain, TRBV5-1 is recombined with TRBJ2-2; possibly the D gene is TRBD2, per 6 matching bases. The nucleotides are TGCGCCAGCAGCGACGAGGGACTCGGCACCGGGGAGCTGTTTTTT. The encoded protein is CASSDEGLGTGELFF.